The 31 T cell receptor beta chains below all came from one sample that was sequenced in a study of radiation and T cells in renal cell carcinoma. Assay: immunoSEQ multiplex PCR; the TCRdb copy retains only in-frame clones and omits some. The sample contains around 140,000 clones, around 88% of which appear only once. Time point in this sample: blood 4 weeks post-SBRT, at nephrectomy. The treatment was: 15 Gy SBRT to primary tumor, nephrectomy 4 weeks later. Sequencing was performed on blood, taken from a patient whose treatment included radiotherapy and nephrectomy. These receptors came from a woman in her fifties or sixties with renal cell carcinoma.

The chain carries TRBV28 and TRBJ2-7; D unclear. CDR3 length: 13 residues. CDR1 and CDR2 from the germline V gene are MDHEN and SYDVKM. The V gene lost 2 bases and the J gene lost 3 bases, with 8 bases spanning the gap. The CDR3 loop is CASSLHSNYEQYF. For the CDR3, the DNA is TGTGCCAGCAGTTTACACAGTAACTACGAGCAGTACTTC. Supplemented by reference TRBV28 and TRBJ2-7, the full variable domain reads DVKVTQSSRYLVKRTGEKVFLECVQDMDHENMFWYRQDPGLGLRLIYFSYDVKMKEKGDIPEGYSVSREKKERFSLILESASTNQTSMYLCASSLHSNYEQYFGPGTRLTVT.

This clone was picked up a small number of times. The chain's CDR3 is CAWSVQGINQPQHF. The CDR3 bases are TGTGCCTGGAGTGTACAAGGGATCAATCAGCCCCAGCATTTT. The gene calls are TRBV30 and TRBJ1-5; D is unresolved. The germline V and J ends were trimmed by 0 bases and 3 bases, with 9 bases remaining between them. The CDR3 loop spans 14 amino acids. Germline V gene data show CDR1 as GTSNPN and CDR2 as SVGIG (reference sequence).

The chain couples TRBV19 to TRBJ1-3, with D unclear. This CDR3 comprises 12 residues. V lost 10 bases and J 3 bases, leaving 10 bases between the germline ends. Germline V lookup: CDR1 LNHDA, CDR2 SQIVND (reference sequence). The CDR3 loop reads CATRGIGNTIYF. The CDR3 DNA follows: TGTGCCACTAGAGGGATTGGAAACACCATATATTTT.

The chain combines TRBV28 with TRBJ1-2; 9 nucleotides agree with TRBD1. J gave up 4 bases and V 11 bases, and 5 bases lay outside the gene matches. The CDR3 runs to 12 residues. Germline V gives CDR1 MDHEN, CDR2 SYDVKM. This chain's CDR3 is CAGGTGSYGYTF. The CDR3 DNA reads as TGTGCCGGAGGGACAGGGAGCTATGGCTACACCTTC.

In its sample, this clone was seen once. J is TRBJ2-5 and V is TRBV7-8; 7 bases fit TRBD1. This CDR3 region has 16 residues. Germline-derived CDR1 and CDR2 are SGHVS and FQNEAQ. V lost 8 bases and J lost 5; bases outside the gene matches: 17. The DNA of the CDR3 is TGTGCCAGCGCCAATGCTTTGACAGGGTCGAGGGAGACCCAGTACTTC. Residues: CASANALTGSRETQYF.

About this clone: A junction boundary mismatches the germline segment, possibly from a read error. V gene TRBV29-1 combines with J gene TRBJ2-3; D gene uncertain. The germline CDR1 and CDR2 sequences are SQVTM and ANQGSEA. The CDR3 runs to 15 residues. CDR3 sequence: CSIEAYQESTDTQYF. As DNA, the CDR3 is TGCAGCATTGAAGCTTATCAGGAAAGCACAGATACGCAGTATTTT.

The chain joins TRBV13 to TRBJ1-3; 10 positions agree with TRBD1. The CDR3 covers 16 residues. From germline, CDR1 is PRHDT and CDR2 FYEKMQ (reference sequence). J gave up 4 bases and V 4 bases, and 7 bases lay outside the gene matches. The DNA for the CDR3 is TGTGCCAGCAGCTCCGACAGGGGGCTCGAAGGAAACACCATATATTTT. Its protein product is CASSSDRGLEGNTIYF.

This clone was picked up one time. The rearrangement links TRBV4-2 to TRBJ1-1; 8 positions match TRBD1. Unmatched junction bases numbered 2, after V lost 4 bases and J lost 4 bases. The V gene's germline CDR1 is LGHNA and CDR2 YNFKEQ. The CDR3 length is 13 residues. CDR3: CASSLQGGTEAFF. The CDR3 bases are TGTGCCAGCAGCCTACAGGGGGGCACTGAAGCTTTCTTT.

The V and J genes are TRBV28 and TRBJ2-7; TRBD1 agrees at 9 bases. Germline CDR1 is MDHEN and CDR2 is SYDVKM. The CDR3 contains 12 residues. V shed 7 bases and J 6 bases; nucleotides not matched to a gene: 4. CDR3 sequence reads: CASTTGGSEQYF. CDR3 nucleotide sequence: TGTGCCAGCACGACAGGGGGATCCGAGCAGTACTTC.

This rearrangement joins TRBV5-1 to TRBJ2-1, with 7 bases fitting TRBD2. The J segment lost 8 bases and the V segment lost 1 base, leaving 15 bases of the junction unmatched. The CDR3 consists of 17 residues. Germline assignment: CDR1 SGHRS and CDR2 YFSETQ. DNA of the CDR3: TGCGCCAGCAGCTTGAGTTTTGGGGCGGGAGAATTGGATGAGCAGTTCTTC. Amino acids: CASSLSFGAGELDEQFF.

The chain has TRBV4-1 and TRBJ1-4, with D possibly being TRBD1 (5 bases). V was trimmed by 3 bases and J by 13 bases, leaving 18 bases between them. The germline V gene has CDR1 MGHRA and CDR2 YSYEKL. The CDR3 covers 14 residues. The CDR3: CASSQGSGPWGLFF. The CDR3 DNA sequence: TGCGCCAGCAGCCAGGGATCGGGGCCGTGGGGACTGTTTTTT.

The chain joins TRBV19 to TRBJ1-1; D is perhaps TRBD1 (6 bases). CDR3 length equals 15 residues. V lost 4 bases, J lost 4 bases, and 16 bases lay in between. CDR1 and CDR2 from the germline V gene are LNHDA and SQIVND (reference sequence). CDR3 DNA: TGTGCCAGTAGTACTTTATACAGGGTAAGCACTGAAGCTTTCTTT. It codes for CASSTLYRVSTEAFF.

The chain uses TRBV10-3 and TRBJ2-1; 9 bases map to TRBD2. The CDR3 totals 14 residues. Germline trimming cut 11 bases from V and 6 bases from J; bases unmatched to any gene: 11. Germline CDR1 ENHRY, CDR2 SYGVKD. CDR3 nucleotides: TGTGCCTCGAGCGGGGGGCCTCCCCTCAATGAGCAGTTCTTC. Its protein product is CASSGGPPLNEQFF.

J is TRBJ2-7 and V is TRBV19; D may be TRBD1 or TRBD2 (5 bases each). Trimming left V 1 base short and J 6 bases short, with 19 bases between. Looked up from germline, CDR1 is LNHDA and CDR2 is SQIVND (reference sequence). The CDR3 sequence is 16 residues long. In DNA form, the CDR3 reads TGTGCCAGTAGTATAGGGAGAGGGGAGAGAGATTCCGAGCAGTACTTC. Translated: CASSIGRGERDSEQYF.

The chain couples TRBV14 to TRBJ2-5, with D unclear. The V gene lost 1 base and the J gene lost 5 bases, with 8 bases spanning the gap. CDR1 and CDR2 (germline): SGHDN, FVKESK. The CDR3 sequence is 13 residues long. The CDR3 region has the DNA TGTGCCAGCAGCCAAGGACCGCGGGAGACCCAGTACTTC. It yields the protein CASSQGPRETQYF.

The chain is built from TRBV4-3 and TRBJ2-1, with 7 positions matching TRBD1. Germline V lookup: CDR1 LGHNA, CDR2 YSLEER. CDR3 length: 16 residues. V lost 0 bases and J lost 4; bases outside the gene matches: 6. The CDR3, as DNA: TGCGCCAGCAGCCAAGAGGGGGACAGTGCTTACAATGAGCAGTTCTTC. This gives the protein CASSQEGDSAYNEQFF.

This clone was counted once. The chain has TRBV19 and TRBJ1-2; the D gene is possibly TRBD1 (6 bases). Germline V CDR1 and CDR2: LNHDA, SQIVND (reference sequence). The germline V and J ends were trimmed by 3 bases and 7 bases, with 18 bases remaining between them. CDR3 length: 15 residues. CDR3 amino acids: CASSIPGGVRGGYTF. CDR3 nucleotide sequence: TGTGCCAGTAGTATTCCGGGGGGCGTACGTGGTGGCTACACCTTC.

The chain carries TRBV10-3 and TRBJ2-3; unclear D gene. The CDR3 totals 13 residues. Germline V CDR1 and CDR2: ENHRY, SYGVKD. Trimming cost V 6 bases and J 1 base, with 8 bases left between them. The CDR3 loop is CAISPMGTDTQYF. The CDR3 DNA is TGTGCCATCAGCCCCATGGGCACAGATACGCAGTATTTT.

This clone was counted once. The gene calls are TRBV5-1 and TRBJ1-1; D is unclear. This CDR3 is 15 amino acids long. V was cut by 5 bases and J by 1 base, with 15 bases left in between. The germline gives CDR1 SGHRS, CDR2 YFSETQ. CDR3 region: CASSRTRRGNTEAFF. The CDR3 DNA reads TGCGCCAGCAGTCGTACGAGACGGGGGAACACTGAAGCTTTCTTT.

The CDR3 nucleotides read TGTGCCAGCAGTATCACAGGGTCGCAGATTGATACGCAGTATTTT. The encoded protein is CASSITGSQIDTQYF. V and J are TRBV28 and TRBJ2-3; D is possibly TRBD1 (6 bases). Per the germline V gene, CDR1 is MDHEN and CDR2 is SYDVKM. The germline V and J ends were trimmed by 5 bases and 6 bases, with 18 bases remaining between them. The length of the CDR3 is 15 residues.

The chain recombines TRBV6-1 with TRBJ2-5; D possibly corresponds to TRBD2 (5 bases). This CDR3 region has 15 residues. Germline V gene lookup returns CDR1 MNHNS and CDR2 SASEGT. With 0 bases removed from V and 0 bases from J, the gap between germline ends came to 8 bases. The DNA of the CDR3 is TGTGCCAGCAGTGAAGCGCGAGGGTACCAAGAGACCCAGTACTTC. Encoded protein: CASSEARGYQETQYF.

This clone was found once. This chain joins TRBV6-6 and TRBJ1-5, with 11 bases matching TRBD1. The junction had 3 bases not matched to a gene; V was cut back by 6 bases and J by 5 bases. Per the germline V gene, CDR1 is MNHNY and CDR2 is SVGAGI (reference sequence). The CDR3 extends over 14 amino acids. CDR3 nucleotides: TGTGCCAGCAGGGGACAGGGGGTCCATCAGCCCCAGCATTTT. Amino acids: CASRGQGVHQPQHF.

In its sample, this clone was seen once. V usage is TRBV6-5 and J usage is TRBJ2-7; 7 nucleotides match TRBD2. CDR3 length: 13 residues. Losses at the gene ends were 2 bases for V and 8 bases for J; bases not matched to a gene: 6. Germline V gene data show CDR1 as MNHEY and CDR2 as SVGAGI. The DNA of the CDR3 is TGTGCCAGCAGTTACCCTACGGGGGGAAAGCAGTACTTC. The encoded protein is CASSYPTGGKQYF.

The chain uses TRBV5-4 and TRBJ2-3; D remains ambiguous. Trimming shortened V by 4 bases and J by 1 base, and 16 bases separated the two germline ends. The CDR3 contains 16 residues. Per the germline V gene, CDR1 is SGHNT and CDR2 is YYREEE (reference sequence). DNA of the CDR3: TGTGCCAGCAGCCGTACTGGGCGTGGGGGCACAGATACGCAGTATTTT. Protein: CASSRTGRGGTDTQYF.

This chain's CDR3 is CASSVGTSGVGEQFF. CDR3 sequence (DNA): TGTGCCAGTAGTGTTGGGACTAGCGGGGTGGGTGAGCAGTTCTTC. The chain joins TRBV19 to TRBJ2-1; 13 bases match TRBD2. Germline V gene sequence: CDR1 LNHDA, CDR2 SQIVND (reference sequence). This CDR3 is built from 15 residues. The J segment lost 9 bases and the V segment lost 5 bases, leaving 7 bases of the junction unmatched.

The CDR3 DNA is TGTGCCAGCAGCGCCGGGTTGGCGCTCGGGGAGCTGTTTTTT. The encoded protein is CASSAGLALGELFF. J is TRBJ2-2 and V is TRBV7-3; no clear D. The V end lost 5 bases, the J end lost 7 bases, and 14 bases lay between the germline ends. Germline V gives CDR1 SGHTA, CDR2 FQGTGA. This CDR3 contains 14 residues.

The rearrangement joins TRBV7-2 to TRBJ1-1; 7 nucleotides line up with TRBD1. CDR1 is SGHTA and CDR2 is FQGNSA in the germline V gene. J gave up 0 bases and V 5 bases, and 3 bases lay outside the gene matches. CDR3 length: 14 residues. DNA of the CDR3: TGTGCCAGCAGCCCGGGACAGTTGAACACTGAAGCTTTCTTT. Its protein product is CASSPGQLNTEAFF.

This clone was observed a handful of times. The genes are TRBV14 and TRBJ1-4; 12 bases map to TRBD1. CDR3 size: 13 residues. V shed 11 bases, J shed 10 bases, and the junction held 8 bases outside the gene matches. Germline CDR1 SGHDN, CDR2 FVKESK. The CDR3 DNA sequence: TGTGCCTGCAACCGGGACAGGGGGCGAAAACTGTTTTTT. This gives the protein CACNRDRGRKLFF.

The CDR3 here is CASSYSGGDNSPLHF. The CDR3 DNA reads as TGTGCCAGCAGTTACTCTGGGGGGGATAATTCACCCCTCCACTTT. This chain uses TRBV6-6 with TRBJ1-6, with D maybe TRBD1 (5 bases). The CDR3 runs to 15 residues. Trimming removed 0 bases from V and 5 bases from J, with 8 bases in between. Germline CDR1 is MNHNY and CDR2 is SVGAGI (reference sequence).

The chain combines TRBV6-5 with TRBJ2-7, with D possibly matching TRBD1 (5 bases). This CDR3 spans 14 amino acids. The V and J ends lost 0 bases and 3 bases respectively, with 9 bases between them. Per the germline V gene, CDR1 is MNHEY and CDR2 is SVGAGI. The CDR3 DNA is TGTGCCAGCAGTTACTCAGCCAGGGACTACGAGCAGTACTTC. Protein sequence: CASSYSARDYEQYF.

The chain recombines TRBV9 with TRBJ1-2; D unresolved. Deletions cut 0 bases from V and 1 base from J, with 10 bases between. Germline CDR1 SGDLS, CDR2 YYNGEE. The CDR3 spans 15 residues. The CDR3 DNA sequence: TGTGCCAGCAGCGTAGGTACTGAACTTAACTATGGCTACACCTTC. This gives the protein CASSVGTELNYGYTF.